These 9 T cell receptor beta chains were all obtained from the same sample, sequenced in a study of regulatory T cells in long-lasting Graves disease. Time point denoted: persistent/refractory GD, antithyroid drugs over 5 years with positive TRAb. PBMC-derived RNA was used for the TCR library. Researchers made TCR beta libraries by using iRepertoire HTBI primers and running Arm-PCR on CDR3 regions. TCRdb independently ran MiXCR on the multiplex PCR reads; one entry per CDR3 protein. The sample carries 420,000 or so distinct CDR3 sequences, 23% recorded once. This material consisted of peripheral blood mononuclear cells (PBMCs), taken when the disease was refractory, from a patient treated with antithyroid drugs. These TCRs come from a female donor with Graves disease.

In its sample, this clonotype was seen many times. The V call is TRBV30, the J call TRBJ2-2; D could derive from TRBD1 or TRBD2 (6 bases each). Trimming pared 5 bases from V and 1 base from J, leaving 14 bases between. CDR1 is GTSNPN and CDR2 is SVGIG in the germline V gene (reference sequence). The CDR3 extends over 15 amino acids. The DNA for the CDR3 is TGTGCCTGGCTAACCGGGGGCCTGAACACCGGGGAGCTGTTTTTT. It is translated as CAWLTGGLNTGELFF.

This clonotype has more than one count but fewer than ten. This chain links TRBV12-3 or TRBV12-4 with TRBJ2-7, with unresolved D. V shed 4 bases and J shed 3 bases, with 10 bases lying between them. The length of the CDR3 is 13 residues. CDR3 protein: CASSSLGYYEQYF. CDR3 DNA sequence: TGTGCCAGCAGTTCGCTGGGGTACTACGAGCAGTACTTC.

Points on this clonotype: A much larger clone lies a single base off, so this may be a read error. The chain uses TRBV12-3 or TRBV12-4 and TRBJ1-2; the D is unclear. The V gene lost 11 bases and the J gene lost 2 bases, with 15 bases spanning the gap. The length of the CDR3 is 13 residues. CDR3 DNA: TGTGCCGGCACCCTACTCCCAAACTATGGCTACACCTTC. It yields the protein CAGTLLPNYGYTF.

The V call is TRBV6-5, the J call TRBJ2-7, with unresolved D. Germline V gene data show CDR1 as MNHEY and CDR2 as SVGAGI. This CDR3 contains 16 residues. Trimming pared 0 bases from V and 4 bases from J, leaving 16 bases between. The CDR3 region is CASSYSIARVAYEQYF. The CDR3 DNA is TGTGCCAGCAGTTACTCTATCGCCAGAGTCGCTTACGAGCAGTACTTC.

A word on this clonotype: One end of the junction does not line up with germline, which may come from a read error. This rearrangement joins TRBV3-1 to TRBJ2-5; D call uncertain. Germline V lookup: CDR1 LGHDT, CDR2 YNNKEL (reference sequence). CDR3 length: 14 amino acids. CDR3 nucleotides: TGTGCCAGTGGAGTAGGACGGAGTCAAGAGACCCGGTACTTC. The encoded protein is CASGVGRSQETRYF.

In its sample, this clonotype was seen once. A much larger clone lies one base from this, so it may be a read error. The gene calls are TRBV2 and TRBJ2-1; D is possibly TRBD1 (6 bases). The CDR3 covers 14 residues. In germline, CDR1 is SNHLY, CDR2 FYNNEI. With 6 bases removed from V and 10 bases from J, the gap between germline ends came to 19 bases. The CDR3, as DNA: TGTGCCAGCAGGGAAACAGGGAAGGGCTACGAGCAGTTCTTC. This encodes CASRETGKGYEQFF. Full variable domain (rest looked up from reference TRBV2 and TRBJ2-1): EPEVTQTPSHQVTQMGQEVILRCVPISNHLYFYWYRQILGQKVEFLVSFYNNEISEKSEIFDDQFSVERPDGSNFTLKIRSTKLEDSAMYFCASRETGKGYEQFFGPGTRLTVL.

This clonotype has a count of ten or more. The chain combines TRBV11-2 with TRBJ2-2; the D gene is possibly TRBD2 (6 bases). Germline CDR1 is SGHAT and CDR2 is FQNNGV. This CDR3 has 14 amino acids. V dropped 0 bases and J dropped 7 bases, with 9 bases sitting between them. The CDR3 sequence: CASSLEVGLGELFF. The DNA for the CDR3 is TGTGCCAGCAGCTTAGAGGTGGGACTCGGGGAGCTGTTTTTT. The whole variable domain, filled in from reference TRBV11-2 and TRBJ2-2, reads EAGVAQSPRYKIIEKRQSVAFWCNPISGHATLYWYQQILGQGPKLLIQFQNNGVVDDSQLPKDRFSAERLKGVDSTLKIQPAKLEDSAVYLCASSLEVGLGELFFGEGSRLTVL.

The CDR3 DNA reads as TGTGCCATTGGGACTAGTTTTAACGAGCAGTACTTC. Protein: CAIGTSFNEQYF. The chain links TRBV6-2 or TRBV6-3 to TRBJ2-7; 8 nucleotides agree with TRBD2. The CDR3 extends over 12 amino acids. V gave up 10 bases and J gave up 5 bases; unmatched junction bases: 7. Germline-derived CDR1 and CDR2 are MNHEY and SVGEGT.

In its sample, this clonotype was seen many times. The CDR3 reads CATSYGTRFYEQYF. CDR3 coding DNA: TGTGCCACCAGTTACGGGACTAGATTCTACGAGCAGTACTTC. V usage is TRBV24-1 and J usage is TRBJ2-7, with 8 bases lining up with TRBD2. V was clipped by 6 bases and J by 3 bases; unmatched bases: 6. The CDR3 totals 14 residues. CDR1 and CDR2 (germline): KGHDR, SFDVKD.